Listed here are 29 T cell receptor beta chains from one sample, sequenced in a study of cytomegalovirus exposure and HLA in healthy donors. Amplification used 60 Vbeta primers and 13 Jbeta primers. Using immunoSEQ multiplex PCR, the repertoire was profiled, and TCRdb retains in-frame clones only, with some absent. This sample has approximately 150,000 clones; about three quarters occur once, and the top ten carry around 1.5%. Sample: PBMCs. The receptors derive from a woman in her twenties or thirties in good health and CMV-seropositive.

This chain uses TRBV2 with TRBJ2-1; D is possibly TRBD1 (5 bases). The germline V and J ends were trimmed by 5 bases and 4 bases, with 9 bases remaining between them. The CDR3 totals 13 residues. Germline CDR1 SNHLY, CDR2 FYNNEI. The CDR3 loop reads CASSSTEYNEQFF. In nucleotides, the CDR3 is TGTGCCAGCAGTTCGACAGAGTACAATGAGCAGTTCTTC.

Only one count was recorded for this clone. The genes are TRBV5-1 and TRBJ2-3, with D possibly being TRBD2 (6 bases). Germline CDR1 SGHRS, CDR2 YFSETQ. CDR3 size: 14 residues. V lost 7 bases and J lost 5, with 17 bases in between. In DNA form, the CDR3 reads TGCGCCAGCTACGATAGCGGAACAGGAGATACGCAGTATTTT. Encoded protein: CASYDSGTGDTQYF.

The rearrangement joins TRBV5-4 to TRBJ2-5; TRBD1 aligns across 7 bases. The CDR3 runs to 14 residues. CDR1 is SGHNT and CDR2 is YYREEE in the germline V gene (reference sequence). The junction had 4 bases not matched to a gene; V was cut back by 2 bases and J by 3 bases. CDR3 loop: CASSFTGTEETQYF. The CDR3 DNA reads TGTGCCAGCAGCTTTACCGGGACAGAAGAGACCCAGTACTTC.

This chain connects TRBV29-1 to TRBJ2-1, with D possibly TRBD1 on 6 matching bases. The length of the CDR3 is 11 residues. V was shortened by 4 bases and J by 15 bases, with 16 bases between the two germline ends. Germline CDR1 SQVTM, CDR2 ANQGSEA. CDR3 sequence reads: CSVVLGGQPFF. The DNA of the CDR3 is TGCAGCGTTGTTTTAGGGGGTCAGCCGTTCTTC.

This rearrangement joins TRBV11-2 to TRBJ2-7, with a weak D call TRBD1 (5 bases). CDR1 is SGHAT and CDR2 is FQNNGV in the germline V gene. CDR3 length: 15 amino acids. V shed 4 bases and J shed 6 bases, with 19 bases lying between them. The CDR3 protein is CASSSVGRVSSEQYF. CDR3 DNA: TGTGCCAGCAGCTCGGTGGGCAGGGTATCAAGCGAGCAGTACTTC.

As concerns this clone: Mismatch with germline at one junction end may stem from a read error. V usage is TRBV11-3 and J usage is TRBJ2-5, with 7 bases aligning to TRBD1. The germline V gene encodes CDR1 SGHNT and CDR2 YENEEA. The CDR3 loop spans 13 amino acids. The CDR3: CASRPTGEETQHF. CDR3 coding DNA: TGTGCCAGCAGACCTACAGGGGAAGAGACCCAGCACTTC.

This chain links TRBV27 with TRBJ2-6, with TRBD2 as a possible D gene (5 bases). Per germline, CDR1 MNHEY and CDR2 SMNVEV (reference sequence). CDR3 length: 17 amino acids. V was cut by 0 bases and J by 1 base, with 10 bases left in between. This chain's CDR3 is CASSLSGRLSGANVLTF. The CDR3 DNA is TGTGCCAGCAGTTTATCTGGGAGACTGTCTGGGGCCAACGTCCTGACTTTC. Variable domain in full (rest from reference TRBV27 and TRBJ2-6): EAQVTQNPRYLITVTGKKLTVTCSQNMNHEYMSWYRQDPGLGLRQIYYSMNVEVTDKGDVPEGYKVSRKEKRNFPLILESPSPNQTSLYFCASSLSGRLSGANVLTFGAGSRLTVL.

As DNA, the CDR3 is TGTGCCAGCAGTCCTCCAGGAGGGCCAACGGTACGCTACACCTTC. Its translation is CASSPPGGPTVRYTF. The rearrangement joins TRBV28 to TRBJ1-2; D remains unclear. The length of the CDR3 is 15 residues. CDR1 and CDR2 (germline): MDHEN, SYDVKM. The V and J ends lost 5 bases and 9 bases respectively, with 22 bases between them.

The V gene is TRBV6-6, the J gene TRBJ2-7; D is perhaps TRBD1 (6 bases). The CDR3 extends over 14 amino acids. The V gene's germline CDR1 is MNHNY and CDR2 SVGAGI (reference sequence). Between the trimmed V and J ends, which lost 0 bases and 0 bases, there was a span of 6 bases. The CDR3 DNA sequence: TGTGCCAGCAGTTACTCCAGGGGCTCCTACGAGCAGTACTTC. Residues: CASSYSRGSYEQYF.

This chain links TRBV2 with TRBJ1-2; the D gene is possibly TRBD1 (5 bases). V was cut by 5 bases and J by 5 bases, with 18 bases left in between. Per germline, CDR1 SNHLY and CDR2 FYNNEI. This CDR3 comprises 15 residues. The CDR3 loop reads CASSRTRVDEYGYTF. CDR3 bases: TGTGCCAGCAGTCGTACCAGGGTTGATGAGTATGGCTACACCTTC.

Worth noting for this clone: At one of its ends the junction is not consistent with the germline gene, which may arise from a read error. This rearrangement joins TRBV6-6 to TRBJ2-7, with 13 positions matching TRBD2. CDR1 and CDR2 (germline): MNHNY, SVGAGI (reference sequence). This CDR3 is built from 15 residues. The CDR3 bases are TGTGCCAGCAGTGACTCACTAGCGGGAGGGCCTCAGCAGTACTTC. Amino acid sequence: CASSDSLAGGPQQYF.

The chain has TRBV29-1 and TRBJ1-5; D is unclear. Trimming took off 5 bases at V and 2 bases at J, with 7 bases between the two ends. The CDR3 sequence is 12 residues long. Germline V gene lookup returns CDR1 SQVTM and CDR2 ANQGSEA. CDR3 sequence: CSVKEGNQPQHF. In nucleotides, the CDR3 is TGCAGCGTTAAGGAGGGCAATCAGCCCCAGCATTTT.

The chain is built from TRBV28 and TRBJ1-1; TRBD1 aligns across 7 bases. The J segment lost 0 bases and the V segment lost 6 bases, leaving 7 bases of the junction unmatched. The CDR3 contains 15 residues. Germline V CDR1 and CDR2: MDHEN, SYDVKM. CDR3: CASRLPDRLNTEAFF. In nucleotides, the CDR3 is TGTGCCAGCAGGCTCCCGGACAGGTTGAACACTGAAGCTTTCTTT. The whole variable domain, filled in from reference TRBV28 and TRBJ1-1, reads DVKVTQSSRYLVKRTGEKVFLECVQDMDHENMFWYRQDPGLGLRLIYFSYDVKMKEKGDIPEGYSVSREKKERFSLILESASTNQTSMYLCASRLPDRLNTEAFFGQGTRLTVV.

The DNA for the CDR3 is TGTGCCAGCAGTTCCGGGACAGTAGAGCTGTTTTTT. Its protein product is CASSSGTVELFF. The chain uses TRBV6-5 and TRBJ2-2, with 7 positions matching TRBD1. J lost 11 bases, V lost 4 bases, and 4 bases had no gene match. This CDR3 is 12 amino acids long. Germline CDR1 is MNHEY and CDR2 is SVGAGI.

CDR3 protein: CASSSRATVFYGYTF. For the CDR3, the DNA is TGTGCCAGCAGTTCCAGGGCCACAGTTTTCTATGGCTACACCTTC. This chain connects TRBV28 to TRBJ1-2; possible D gene TRBD1, 5 bases. The germline gives CDR1 MDHEN, CDR2 SYDVKM. The CDR3 totals 15 residues. The V and J ends lost 4 bases and 4 bases respectively, with 16 bases between them.

This clone has a handful of counts. The rearrangement uses TRBV28 and TRBJ1-1; D remains unclear. The germline V gene encodes CDR1 MDHEN and CDR2 SYDVKM. Deletions cut 8 bases from V and 0 bases from J, with 7 bases between. CDR3 length equals 12 residues. The CDR3 DNA follows: TGTGCCAGCGGCCACATGAACACTGAAGCTTTCTTT. It codes for CASGHMNTEAFF.

The chain carries TRBV28 and TRBJ1-2; D is ambiguous. This CDR3 region has 13 residues. The V end lost 7 bases, the J end lost 2 bases, and 11 bases lay between the germline ends. CDR1 is MDHEN and CDR2 is SYDVKM in the germline V gene. In nucleotides, the CDR3 is TGTGCCAGCACCCTAACAGTCAACTATGGCTACACCTTC. This codes for CASTLTVNYGYTF.

V usage is TRBV5-6 and J usage is TRBJ2-5, with D unclear. V gave up 4 bases and J gave up 1 base, with 11 bases separating them. Germline V lookup: CDR1 SGHDT, CDR2 YYEEEE. The CDR3 has 14 residues. In DNA, the CDR3 is TGTGCCAGCAGCACTGCGCCGGTCCAAGAGACCCAGTACTTC. Translated, it gives CASSTAPVQETQYF.

This clone was recorded once. The V call is TRBV4-2, the J call TRBJ2-7; 8 bases are a match to TRBD2. Germline V gene sequence: CDR1 LGHNA, CDR2 YNFKEQ. With 0 bases clipped from V and 0 bases from J, the junction kept 1 base outside the gene matches. The CDR3 length is 15 residues. CDR3 sequence: CASSQELADSYEQYF. As DNA, the CDR3 is TGTGCCAGCAGCCAAGAACTAGCGGACTCCTACGAGCAGTACTTC.

The V call is TRBV28, the J call TRBJ1-5; 8 bases match TRBD1. Germline CDR1 is MDHEN and CDR2 is SYDVKM. CDR3 length: 16 residues. V lost 4 bases, J lost 7 bases, and 12 bases stayed unmatched. The CDR3 region is CASSSAGGLARQPQHF. The CDR3 region has the DNA TGTGCCAGCAGTTCCGCAGGGGGCCTGGCCCGCCAGCCCCAGCATTTT.

The rearrangement uses TRBV29-1 and TRBJ2-1, with 8 bases that match TRBD2. The CDR3 sequence is 16 residues long. J lost 0 bases, V lost 8 bases, and 12 bases had no gene match. The germline gives CDR1 SQVTM, CDR2 ANQGSEA. The DNA for the CDR3 is TGCAGCACCACCCGAGCGGGAGTAGGCTCCTACAATGAGCAGTTCTTC. Translation: CSTTRAGVGSYNEQFF.

This rearrangement joins TRBV12-5 to TRBJ1-2, with TRBD1 as a possible D gene (5 bases). Germline lookup yields CDR1 LGHNT and CDR2 FRNRAP. The CDR3 has 16 amino acids. V was trimmed by 0 bases and J by 5 bases, leaving 16 bases between them. CDR3 amino acids: CASGLVQGQEAYGYTF. Written as DNA, the CDR3 is TGTGCTAGTGGTTTGGTACAAGGACAAGAAGCTTATGGCTACACCTTC.

The chain is built from TRBV11-3 and TRBJ2-1; 7 bases fit TRBD1. V gave up 5 bases and J gave up 9 bases; unmatched junction bases: 7. CDR1 SGHNT and CDR2 YENEEA come from the germline V gene. CDR3 length: 13 amino acids. CDR3: CASSPTGVGEQFF. The CDR3 nucleotides read TGTGCCAGCAGCCCAACAGGGGTTGGTGAGCAGTTCTTC.

A single count supports this clone. The chain combines TRBV7-9 with TRBJ1-2; D gene ambiguous. The CDR3 has 13 residues. Germline CDR1 is SEHNR and CDR2 is FQNEAQ (reference sequence). V was cut by 5 bases and J by 5 bases, with 12 bases left in between. CDR3 loop: CASSPRDEYGYTF. CDR3 DNA sequence: TGTGCCAGCAGCCCCCGGGATGAATATGGCTACACCTTC.

The V gene is TRBV4-2, the J gene TRBJ2-7; 9 bases line up with TRBD2. Trimming removed 3 bases from V and 2 bases from J; junction bases left unmatched: 5. The germline V gene has CDR1 LGHNA and CDR2 YNFKEQ. CDR3 length: 15 amino acids. CDR3: CASSQAGGTPYEQYF. Here the CDR3 DNA reads TGTGCCAGCAGCCAGGCGGGAGGGACCCCCTACGAGCAGTACTTC.

V and J are TRBV5-4 and TRBJ1-2, with D maybe TRBD1 (6 bases). V was shortened by 6 bases and J by 8 bases, with 26 bases between the two germline ends. The CDR3 runs 16 residues. Germline values: CDR1 SGHNT, CDR2 YYREEE (reference sequence). The CDR3 is CASTTTGQGRMWGYTF. The DNA of the CDR3 is TGTGCCAGCACGACTACTGGGCAGGGGCGAATGTGGGGCTACACCTTC.

The chain links TRBV4-2 to TRBJ1-2, with a possible D match to TRBD1 (6 bases). Germline V gives CDR1 LGHNA, CDR2 YNFKEQ. Trimming pared 0 bases from V and 4 bases from J, leaving 15 bases between. This CDR3 has 16 amino acids. CDR3 region: CASSQEGTQGPYGYTF. The CDR3 nucleotides read TGTGCCAGCAGCCAAGAAGGCACACAGGGACCCTATGGCTACACCTTC.

The CDR3, as DNA: TGTGCCAGCAGTTCAACCACCGGTGGGCCCCAGCATTTT. Translating it yields CASSSTTGGPQHF. The chain combines TRBV27 with TRBJ1-5; D call uncertain. CDR1 is MNHEY and CDR2 is SMNVEV in the germline V gene (reference sequence). Trimming shortened V by 4 bases and J by 9 bases, and 13 bases separated the two germline ends. This CDR3 region has 13 residues.

The chain is built from TRBV7-3 and TRBJ1-4, with a tentative D call TRBD1 (6 bases). The V end was cut by 2 bases, the J end by 3 bases, with 7 bases between. This CDR3 is built from 14 residues. Germline V gene lookup returns CDR1 SGHTA and CDR2 FQGTGA. In DNA, the CDR3 is TGTGCCAGCAGCTTATCAGGGGCTAATGAAAAACTGTTTTTT. This sequence encodes CASSLSGANEKLFF.